This is a list of T cell receptor beta chains from one sample in a study of identical twins. TCRdb reprocessed the 5' RACE reads with MiXCR, giving one entry per CDR3 protein. The sample holds hundreds of thousands of distinct CDR3 sequences, roughly 6.2% seen once. The sequenced material came from naive T cells sorted from blood. These TCRs come from a man in his late teens or twenties in good health. The conserved cysteine and the conserved F or W are not part of the CDR3 here.

v_gene | CDR3aa
TRBV5-6 | ASSLPQGQGAPTYEQY
TRBV29-1 | SVEGQLRDTQY
TRBV11-1 | ASSLTRINPAREQETQY
TRBV20-1 | SASQGRNEQY
TRBV4-2 | ASSQARSTDTQY
TRBV15 | ATSRDREWNTEAF
TRBV30 | AWFRRSGNTIY
TRBV6-2/TRBV6-3 | ASGLYWGGRETQY
TRBV4-1 | ASSQDRLAENTGELF
TRBV11-2 | ASSGLRRETDTQY
TRBV7-9 | ASSRGQGIQETQY
TRBV28 | ASSDGGASESIQY
TRBV11-1 | ASSFIVKGTGNPDEQY
TRBV6-5 | ASSYSAPSGQGYEQY
TRBV10-3 | ATLTENYEQY
TRBV12-3/TRBV12-4 | ASSLGSGRVETQY
TRBV20-1 | SARDLRLAGSSYYYGYT
TRBV4-3 | ASSQGGTDPDEQY